These 4 T cell receptor beta chains were sequenced from one sample in a study of blood T cell repertoires in COVID-19 (TCRdb year 2020). The library was produced with the immunoSEQ multiplex PCR assay. This immuneACCESS table, as held by TCRdb, lists in-frame sequences with V and J called but not all clones. Of the missing ones, under half trace to an unresolved V gene in checked studies; the others have no known cause. The sample table records tens of thousands of clones; around 86% of these occur just once. Approximately 13% of the sample goes to the ten largest clones. Sequenced material: peripheral blood. Source of these receptors: a human donor in a cohort sampled during active COVID-19. The donor label of this sample is uncertain.

This chain joins TRBV27 and TRBJ2-1; D is ambiguous. The CDR3 has 11 amino acids. The germline V and J ends were trimmed by 7 bases and 7 bases, with 8 bases remaining between them. CDR1 and CDR2 (germline): MNHEY, SMNVEV (reference sequence). The CDR3 bases are TGTGCCAGCACAAGTAGTAATGAGCAGTTCTTC. It yields the protein CASTSSNEQFF.

The rearrangement joins TRBV7-2 to TRBJ2-3; possibly TRBD2 for D (6 bases). Looked up from germline, CDR1 is SGHTA and CDR2 is FQGNSA. This CDR3 contains 14 residues. V lost 0 bases and J lost 10, with 14 bases in between. CDR3 loop: CASSLARGVPPQYF. The CDR3, as DNA: TGTGCCAGCAGCTTAGCTCGCGGGGTACCTCCGCAGTATTTT.

The J gene is TRBJ2-7, the V gene TRBV2; maybe TRBD1 (5 bases). The germline V and J ends were trimmed by 6 bases and 6 bases, with 9 bases remaining between them. The CDR3 spans 11 residues. Germline CDR1 and CDR2: SNHLY and FYNNEI. The CDR3 sequence is CASRGVAEQYF. CDR3 nucleotide sequence: TGTGCCAGCAGAGGGGTGGCCGAGCAGTACTTC.

The rearrangement joins TRBV7-9 to TRBJ2-1; D is possibly TRBD2 (6 bases). CDR1 is SEHNR and CDR2 is FQNEAQ in the germline V gene (reference sequence). V was trimmed by 1 base and J by 4 bases, leaving 8 bases between them. The CDR3 has 14 residues. The CDR3 spells CASSLDGGYNEQFF. The CDR3 DNA is TGTGCCAGCAGCTTAGACGGGGGTTACAATGAGCAGTTCTTC.